This T cell receptor (beta chain) was sequenced for a study of T-cell memory formation after mild COVID-19. After 5'RACE with constant-segment primers, TCR alpha and TCR beta cDNA libraries carrying sample barcodes and UMIs were obtained. MiXCR, run by TCRdb on the 5' RACE reads, gives a single entry per CDR3 protein. The table has 250,000 to 300,000 distinct CDR3 sequences, 15% to 20% seen once. Trimming at V came to 8 bases and at J to 6 bases, leaving 7 bases not matched to a gene. The CDR3 consists of 14 residues. Sequenced material: PBMCs or a T cell subset sorted from them (not recorded which). The chain has TRBV12-3 or TRBV12-4 and TRBJ2-1; 10 bases match TRBD1. The sequence came from a man aged 18 to 30 who had mild COVID-19 (a few samples of this study predate the infection). Cell type and time point are not known. The CDR3 spells CASAGDRGFNEQFF. The CDR3, as DNA: TGTGCCAGCGCAGGGGACAGGGGATTCAATGAGCAGTTCTTC.